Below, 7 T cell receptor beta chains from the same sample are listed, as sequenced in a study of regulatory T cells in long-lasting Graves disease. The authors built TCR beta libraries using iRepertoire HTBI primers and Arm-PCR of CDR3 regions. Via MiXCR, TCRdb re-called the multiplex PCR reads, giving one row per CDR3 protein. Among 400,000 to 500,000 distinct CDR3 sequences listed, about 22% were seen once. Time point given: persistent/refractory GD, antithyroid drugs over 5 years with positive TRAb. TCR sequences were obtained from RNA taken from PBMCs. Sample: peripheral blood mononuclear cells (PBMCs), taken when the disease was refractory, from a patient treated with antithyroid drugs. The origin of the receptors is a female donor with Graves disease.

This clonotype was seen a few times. CDR3 in DNA: TGTGCCAGCACCCACGGGGACGGCACCGCGAGAGAAAAACTGTTTTTT. Translation: CASTHGDGTAREKLFF. J is TRBJ1-4 and V is TRBV3-1, with a possible D match to TRBD1 (5 bases). Trimming took off 7 bases at V and 8 bases at J, with 23 bases between the two ends. The CDR3 has 16 amino acids. CDR1 LGHDT and CDR2 YNNKEL come from the germline V gene (reference sequence).

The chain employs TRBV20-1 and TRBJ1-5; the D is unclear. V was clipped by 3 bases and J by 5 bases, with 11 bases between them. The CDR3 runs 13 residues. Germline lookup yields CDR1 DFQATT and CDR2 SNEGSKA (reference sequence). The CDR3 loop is CSARQTIDQPQHF. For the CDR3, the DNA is TGCAGTGCTAGGCAAACCATAGATCAGCCCCAGCATTTT.

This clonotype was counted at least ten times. In nucleotides, the CDR3 is TGTGCCAGCAGTGACAGTAGCAATCAGCCCCAGCATTTT. The encoded protein is CASSDSSNQPQHF. This chain connects TRBV2 to TRBJ1-5; D is unresolved. CDR1 is SNHLY, CDR2 FYNNEI, per germline. V was trimmed by 3 bases and J by 0 bases, leaving 3 bases between them. This CDR3 comprises 13 residues.

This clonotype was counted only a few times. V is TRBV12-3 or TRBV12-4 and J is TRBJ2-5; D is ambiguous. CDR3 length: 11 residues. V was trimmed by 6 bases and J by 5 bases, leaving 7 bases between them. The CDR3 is CASRGLETQYF. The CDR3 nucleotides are TGTGCCAGCAGAGGGCTCGAGACCCAGTACTTC.

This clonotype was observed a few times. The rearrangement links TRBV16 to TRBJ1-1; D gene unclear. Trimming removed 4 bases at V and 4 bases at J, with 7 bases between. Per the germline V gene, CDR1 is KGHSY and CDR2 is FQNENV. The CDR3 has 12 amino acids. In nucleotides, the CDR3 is TGTGCCAGCAGCCGACATGGCACTGAAGCTTTCTTT. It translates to CASSRHGTEAFF.

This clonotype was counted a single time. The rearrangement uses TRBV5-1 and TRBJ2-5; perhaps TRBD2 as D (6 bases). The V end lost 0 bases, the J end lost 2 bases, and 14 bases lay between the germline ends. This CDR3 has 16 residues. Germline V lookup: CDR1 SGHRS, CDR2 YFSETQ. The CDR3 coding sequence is TGCGCCAGCAGCTTGGTTGGCGCTAGCGAACAAGAGACCCAGTACTTC. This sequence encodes CASSLVGASEQETQYF.

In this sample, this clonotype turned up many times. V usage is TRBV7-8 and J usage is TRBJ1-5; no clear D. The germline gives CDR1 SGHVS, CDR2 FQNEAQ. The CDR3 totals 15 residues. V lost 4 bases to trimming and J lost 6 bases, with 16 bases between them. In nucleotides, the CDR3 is TGTGCCAGCAGCTGGGGAAACGAACGGGGTCAGCCCCAGCATTTT. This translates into CASSWGNERGQPQHF.